This T cell receptor beta chain was captured by sequencing in a study of response to subunit inactivated influenza vaccine. This clonotype was seen a few times. What it recognizes is unknown. CDR1 is SGHRS, CDR2 YFSETQ, per germline. The CDR3 has 13 amino acids. V was cut by 6 bases and J by 0 bases, with 8 bases left in between. Each CDR3 protein is one row after TCRdb ran MiXCR on the RT-PCR reads. The sample carries about 620,000 distinct CDR3 sequences, around 11% recorded once. General study findings and limits: It was the authors' suggestion that each seasonal influenza vaccination recruits few new T cells.

The sample was also reused in another study, on T cells expressing NK-cell markers. That study reports: 5'RACE template switching with UMIs produced the TCR beta cDNA. Most of the eight sequenced donors tested HCMV-seropositive; one tested seronegative. These clonotypes additionally ranked first within the CD3+CD56-NKG2C+ fraction of a few donors. The study left the HCMV specificity of expanded NKG2C+ T cell clones unresolved.

Source: PBMCs from blood, taken on the day of vaccination. The receptor was isolated from a man aged 45-65 years who received an inactivated influenza vaccine. The rearrangement links TRBV5-1 to TRBJ2-3, with D hard to call. CDR3 sequence (DNA): TGCGCCAGCATAGACGGAAGCACAGATACGCAGTATTTT. It encodes CASIDGSTDTQYF. The full variable domain, its missing parts supplied by reference TRBV5-1 and TRBJ2-3, is KAGVTQTPRYLIKTRGQQVTLSCSPISGHRSVSWYQQTPGQGLQFLFEYFSETQRNKGNFPGRFSGRQFSNSRSEMNVSTLELGDSALYLCASIDGSTDTQYFGPGTRLTVL.